What follows are 19 T cell receptor beta chains derived from one specimen sequenced in a study of blood T cell repertoires in COVID-19. Generated by immunoSEQ multiplex PCR, the TCRdb table keeps only in-frame clones and is missing some. The profile shows about 120,000 clones, just over 90% of them singletons. The material sequenced was peripheral blood. These receptors originate from a human donor with active COVID-19. The donor label of this sample is uncertain.

The chain links TRBV12-3 or TRBV12-4 to TRBJ1-5; perhaps TRBD1 as D (6 bases). The CDR3 runs 13 residues. V lost 1 base, J lost 5 bases, and 6 bases lay in between. CDR3 sequence reads: CASSLEGDQPQHF. For the CDR3, the DNA is TGTGCCAGCAGTTTAGAGGGGGATCAGCCCCAGCATTTT.

The chain couples TRBV29-1 to TRBJ2-7, with no clear D. CDR3 length: 16 residues. Germline V CDR1 and CDR2: SQVTM, ANQGSEA. Trimming pared 5 bases from V and 0 bases from J, leaving 20 bases between. The CDR3 DNA sequence: TGCAGCGTTTTGTCCAACAGTCCCTTCACCTCCTACGAGCAGTACTTC. This encodes CSVLSNSPFTSYEQYF.

V gene TRBV12-3 or TRBV12-4 combines with J gene TRBJ2-2; D ambiguous. This CDR3 region has 13 residues. Trimming removed 3 bases at V and 4 bases at J, with 6 bases between. The CDR3 coding sequence is TGTGCCAGCAGTTTTCTCTTCACCGGGGAGCTGTTTTTT. Amino acid sequence: CASSFLFTGELFF.

This clone came up once. The chain has TRBV2 and TRBJ1-4; a possible D gene is TRBD1 (5 bases). CDR1 is SNHLY, CDR2 FYNNEI, per germline. The V gene lost 3 bases and the J gene lost 7 bases, with 12 bases spanning the gap. The CDR3 covers 14 residues. The CDR3 region is CASSDPGLGEKLFF. In nucleotides, the CDR3 is TGTGCCAGCAGTGACCCAGGGTTGGGTGAAAAACTGTTTTTT.

J is TRBJ2-7 and V is TRBV7-2; 8 bases are a match to TRBD2. The length of the CDR3 is 15 residues. Per germline, CDR1 SGHTA and CDR2 FQGNSA. The V segment lost 6 bases and the J segment 3 bases; nucleotides outside the gene matches: 10. The CDR3, as DNA: TGTGCCAGCAGGCCGCCGGGAGGGGGGTACTACGAGCAGTACTTC. Protein sequence: CASRPPGGGYYEQYF.

The chain combines TRBV4-1 with TRBJ2-6; 12 bases are a match to TRBD2. J lost 0 bases, V lost 4 bases, and 7 bases had no gene match. The CDR3 contains 19 residues. Germline values: CDR1 MGHRA, CDR2 YSYEKL. Written as DNA, the CDR3 is TGCGCCAGCAGCCCATCCGGACTAGCGGGGACCTCTGGGGCCAACGTCCTGACTTTC. Translation: CASSPSGLAGTSGANVLTF.

This chain's CDR3 is CASSLGGLPEAFF. The CDR3 DNA sequence: TGTGCCAGCAGCCTGGGGGGGCTTCCTGAAGCTTTCTTT. V is TRBV7-9 and J is TRBJ1-1; TRBD1 is a possible D gene (6 bases). The germline V gene encodes CDR1 SEHNR and CDR2 FQNEAQ (reference sequence). V gave up 5 bases and J gave up 6 bases, with 13 bases separating them. This CDR3 is built from 13 residues.

This chain uses TRBV6-6 with TRBJ2-1; D is unclear. The germline V and J ends were trimmed by 2 bases and 5 bases, with 10 bases remaining between them. Germline CDR1 is MNHNY and CDR2 is SVGAGI (reference sequence). The CDR3 has 14 amino acids. Here the CDR3 DNA reads TGTGCCAGCAGTTACAGTGGTACAGACAATGAGCAGTTCTTC. This codes for CASSYSGTDNEQFF.

J is TRBJ1-1 and V is TRBV5-1; D is perhaps TRBD1 (5 bases). Trimming took off 4 bases at V and 0 bases at J, with 16 bases between the two ends. Germline assignment: CDR1 SGHRS and CDR2 YFSETQ. CDR3 length: 16 residues. The DNA of the CDR3 is TGCGCCAGCAGCCAGCCGCGGGGCCCTGTGAACACTGAAGCTTTCTTT. The encoded protein is CASSQPRGPVNTEAFF.

The chain uses TRBV10-3 and TRBJ1-1; TRBD1 might be the D (6 bases). The germline V gene encodes CDR1 ENHRY and CDR2 SYGVKD. The CDR3 spans 15 residues. Trimming removed 7 bases from V and 1 base from J, with 16 bases in between. The CDR3 region is CAINDRDTPNTEAFF. CDR3 nucleotides: TGTGCCATCAATGACCGGGACACCCCGAACACTGAAGCTTTCTTT.

The gene calls are TRBV3-1 (or the pseudogene TRBV3-2) and TRBJ2-1, with a weak D call TRBD2 (5 bases). Germline V gene sequence: CDR1 LGHDT, CDR2 YNNKEL (reference sequence). Trimming cost V 3 bases and J 3 bases, with 18 bases left between them. There are 17 residues in the CDR3. For the CDR3, the DNA is TGTGCCAGCAGCCATCAAGTCGCGAGGGATGTCTACAATGAGCAGTTCTTC. Its protein is CASSHQVARDVYNEQFF.

The rearrangement links TRBV27 to TRBJ1-5; D might be TRBD1 (5 bases). The CDR3 has 13 amino acids. CDR1 and CDR2 (germline): MNHEY, SMNVEV (reference sequence). V was trimmed by 6 bases and J by 4 bases, leaving 10 bases between them. The CDR3 DNA follows: TGTGCCAGCAGGCAAGGGGTTAATCAGCCCCAGCATTTT. Translating gives CASRQGVNQPQHF.

This sequence joins TRBV7-9 and TRBJ2-7; 7 nucleotides align to TRBD1. Germline lookup yields CDR1 SEHNR and CDR2 FQNEAQ (reference sequence). The ends lost 5 bases at V and 1 base at J; junction bases unmatched: 5. The CDR3 totals 14 residues. Here the CDR3 reads CASSHNRGSYEQYF. CDR3 coding DNA: TGTGCCAGCAGCCATAACAGGGGATCCTACGAGCAGTACTTC.

The V and J genes are TRBV3-1 (or the pseudogene TRBV3-2) and TRBJ2-1; 9 bases are shared with TRBD2. This CDR3 contains 16 residues. J was trimmed by 7 bases and V by 4 bases; bases with no gene match: 11. The germline CDR1 and CDR2 sequences are LGHDT and YNNKEL (reference sequence). The CDR3 nucleotides read TGTGCCAGCAGCCCCCTCGTGCGGGGGGGCCGAAATGAGCAGTTCTTC. It specifies CASSPLVRGGRNEQFF.

This chain connects TRBV20-1 to TRBJ2-7; 8 bases line up with TRBD1. This CDR3 spans 16 amino acids. The V gene end was trimmed by 6 bases and the J gene end by 1 base; junction bases not matched to a gene: 14. CDR1 and CDR2 from the germline V gene are DFQATT and SNEGSKA (reference sequence). CDR3 amino acids: CSASGVPGQVSYEQYF. CDR3 DNA sequence: TGCAGTGCGAGTGGTGTTCCGGGACAGGTGTCCTACGAGCAGTACTTC.

This chain uses TRBV5-1 with TRBJ2-7, with D maybe TRBD1 (8 bases). The V and J ends lost 0 bases and 3 bases respectively, with 16 bases between them. CDR3 length: 16 amino acids. Germline V gives CDR1 SGHRS, CDR2 YFSETQ. Here the CDR3 DNA reads TGCGCCAGCAGCTTGGGCAGGGGGCGGGGGAACTACGAGCAGTACTTC. Amino acid sequence: CASSLGRGRGNYEQYF.

The chain joins TRBV3-1 (or the pseudogene TRBV3-2) to TRBJ2-1, with 14 bases that match TRBD2. Trimming at V came to 3 bases and at J to 15 bases, leaving 7 bases not matched to a gene. Germline values: CDR1 LGHDT, CDR2 YNNKEL (reference sequence). The CDR3 loop spans 14 amino acids. For the CDR3, the DNA is TGTGCCAGCAGCCACCCGACTAGCGGGGGGGGAAGGTTCTTC. This encodes CASSHPTSGGGRFF.

This sequence joins TRBV6-6 and TRBJ1-5; D might be TRBD1 (5 bases). CDR3 length equals 15 residues. The V and J ends lost 4 bases and 2 bases respectively, with 12 bases between them. Germline values: CDR1 MNHNY, CDR2 SVGAGI (reference sequence). The DNA of the CDR3 is TGTGCCAGCAGTTCTCAGGGAGGAGGCAATCAGCCCCAGCATTTT. Translation gives CASSSQGGGNQPQHF.

The gene calls are TRBV18 and TRBJ2-7; TRBD1 matches 7 bases. The CDR3 runs 14 residues. Trimming took 3 bases from V and 5 from J; bases not matched to a gene: 7. Per the germline V gene, CDR1 is KGHSH and CDR2 is LQKENI. CDR3 in amino acids: CASSPRQGGDEQYF. CDR3 in DNA: TGTGCCAGCTCACCTCGACAGGGTGGTGACGAGCAGTACTTC.